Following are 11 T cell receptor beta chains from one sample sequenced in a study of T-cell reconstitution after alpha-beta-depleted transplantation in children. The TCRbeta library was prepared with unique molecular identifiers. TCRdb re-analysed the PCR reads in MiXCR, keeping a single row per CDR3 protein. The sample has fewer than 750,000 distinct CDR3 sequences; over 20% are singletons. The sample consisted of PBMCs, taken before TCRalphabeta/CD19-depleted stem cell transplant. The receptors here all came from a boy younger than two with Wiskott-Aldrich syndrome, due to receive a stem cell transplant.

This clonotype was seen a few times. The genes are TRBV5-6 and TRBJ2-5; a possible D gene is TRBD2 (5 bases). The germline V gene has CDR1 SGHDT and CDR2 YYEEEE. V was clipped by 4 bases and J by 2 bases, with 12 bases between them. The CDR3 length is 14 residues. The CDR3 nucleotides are TGTGCCAGCAGCGTGAGGACTGAACAAGAGACCCAGTACTTC. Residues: CASSVRTEQETQYF. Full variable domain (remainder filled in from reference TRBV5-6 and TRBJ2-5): DAGVTQSPTHLIKTRGQQVTLRCSPKSGHDTVSWYQQALGQGPQFIFQYYEEEERQRGNFPDRFSGHQFPNYSSELNVNALLLGDSALYLCASSVRTEQETQYFGPGTRLLVL.

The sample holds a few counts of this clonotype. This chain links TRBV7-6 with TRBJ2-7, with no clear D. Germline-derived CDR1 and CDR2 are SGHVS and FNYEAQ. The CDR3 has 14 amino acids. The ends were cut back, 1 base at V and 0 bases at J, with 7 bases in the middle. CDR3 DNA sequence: TGTGCCAGCAGCTTAGAGCACAGCTCCTACGAGCAGTACTTC. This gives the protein CASSLEHSSYEQYF.

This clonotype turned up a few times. The CDR3 region has the DNA TGTGCCAGCAGCGCCGGACTAGCGGGAGACGAGCAGTACTTC. This codes for CASSAGLAGDEQYF. This rearrangement joins TRBV9 to TRBJ2-7, with TRBD2 identical over 13 bases. CDR1 is SGDLS, CDR2 YYNGEE, per germline. CDR3 size: 14 residues. The ends lost 3 bases at V and 5 bases at J; junction bases unmatched: 2. The entire variable domain, with the rest obtained from reference TRBV9 and TRBJ2-7, is as follows: DSGVTQTPKHLITATGQRVTLRCSPRSGDLSVYWYQQSLDQGLQFLIQYYNGEERAKGNILERFSAQQFPDLHSELNLSSLELGDSALYFCASSAGLAGDEQYFGPGTRLTVT.

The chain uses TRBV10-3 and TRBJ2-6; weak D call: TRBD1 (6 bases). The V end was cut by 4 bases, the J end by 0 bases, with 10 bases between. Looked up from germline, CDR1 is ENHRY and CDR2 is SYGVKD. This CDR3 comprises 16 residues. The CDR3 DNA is TGTGCCATCAGTGGAGGGACACCCTCTGGGGCCAACGTCCTGACTTTC. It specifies CAISGGTPSGANVLTF.

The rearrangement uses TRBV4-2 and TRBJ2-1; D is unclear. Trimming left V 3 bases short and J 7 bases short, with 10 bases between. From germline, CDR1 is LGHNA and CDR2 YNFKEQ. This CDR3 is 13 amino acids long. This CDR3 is CASSQGNWNEQFF. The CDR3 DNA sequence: TGTGCCAGCAGCCAGGGAAACTGGAATGAGCAGTTCTTC.

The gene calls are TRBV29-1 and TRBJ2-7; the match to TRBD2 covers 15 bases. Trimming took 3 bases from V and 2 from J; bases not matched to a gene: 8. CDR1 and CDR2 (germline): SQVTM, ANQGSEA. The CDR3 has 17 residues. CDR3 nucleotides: TGCAGCGTTGATGGGTCGGGACTAGCGGGAGGAGCCTACGAGCAGTACTTC. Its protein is CSVDGSGLAGGAYEQYF.

The CDR3 protein is CSAGTSGTNEQYF. The CDR3 region has the DNA TGCAGTGCCGGGACTAGCGGGACTAACGAGCAGTACTTC. The chain employs TRBV20-1 and TRBJ2-7, with 13 bases matching TRBD2. CDR1 and CDR2 (germline): DFQATT, SNEGSKA (reference sequence). V gave up 6 bases and J gave up 5 bases; unmatched junction bases: 4. This CDR3 has 13 amino acids.

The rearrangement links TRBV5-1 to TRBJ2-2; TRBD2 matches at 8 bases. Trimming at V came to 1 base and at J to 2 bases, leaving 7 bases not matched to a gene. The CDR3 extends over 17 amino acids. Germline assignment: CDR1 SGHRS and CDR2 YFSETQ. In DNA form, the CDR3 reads TGCGCCAGCAGCTTGAGGGAGCTAGCGGGTAACACCGGGGAGCTGTTTTTT. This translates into CASSLRELAGNTGELFF. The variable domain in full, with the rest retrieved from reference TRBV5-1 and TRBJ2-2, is KAGVTQTPRYLIKTRGQQVTLSCSPISGHRSVSWYQQTPGQGLQFLFEYFSETQRNKGNFPGRFSGRQFSNSRSEMNVSTLELGDSALYLCASSLRELAGNTGELFFGEGSRLTVL.

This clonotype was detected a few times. DNA for the CDR3: TGCGCCAGCAGCCCGGGACTAGCGCAAAGGAATGAGCAGTTCTTC. It yields the protein CASSPGLAQRNEQFF. The chain combines TRBV5-1 with TRBJ2-1, with 10 bases identical to TRBD2. CDR1 is SGHRS, CDR2 YFSETQ, per germline. With V trimmed by 4 bases and J by 7 bases, 8 bases remained unmatched. The length of the CDR3 is 15 residues.

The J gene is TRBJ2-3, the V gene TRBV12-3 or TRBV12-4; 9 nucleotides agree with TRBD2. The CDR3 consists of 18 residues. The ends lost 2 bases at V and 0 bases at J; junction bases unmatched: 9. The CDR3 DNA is TGTGCCAGCAGTTTATCCCACCTAGCGGGAACTAGCACAGATACGCAGTATTTT. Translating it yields CASSLSHLAGTSTDTQYF.

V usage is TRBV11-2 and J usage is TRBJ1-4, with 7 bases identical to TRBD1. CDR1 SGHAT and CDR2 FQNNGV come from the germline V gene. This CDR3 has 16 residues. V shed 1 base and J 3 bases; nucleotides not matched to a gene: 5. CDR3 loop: CASSLGTGYPNEKLFF. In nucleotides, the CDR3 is TGTGCCAGCAGCTTAGGGACAGGTTACCCTAATGAAAAACTGTTTTTT.